This is a list of T cell receptor beta chains from one sample in a study of cytomegalovirus exposure and HLA in healthy donors. Sequencing used immunoSEQ multiplex PCR; TCRdb keeps in-frame clones, though not all of them. Counted here are roughly 200,000 clones, about 77% occurring once; the ten biggest clones make up 2% to 2.5%. Sequencing input: PBMCs. The receptors shown here come from a man in his 60s in good health and CMV-seronegative. Each CDR3 is given with its conserved first and last residue. D genes are given only for firm matches. A row's size may be missing; if present it is once, few, many or a size class.

TRBJ1-5	-	TRBV5-6	-	CASSLGVNQPQHF	TGTGCCAGCAGCCTTGGAGTCAATCAGCCCCAGCATTTT
TRBJ1-1	-	TRBV5-4	-	CASSLFGRTEAFF	TGTGCCAGCAGCTTGTTTGGGAGGACTGAAGCTTTCTTT
TRBJ2-5	-	TRBV7-2	-	CASSQEQGLGQTQYF	TGTGCCAGCAGCCAAGAGCAGGGGTTAGGGCAGACCCAGTACTTC
TRBJ2-2	-	TRBV6-1	-	CASSELTGSTGELFF	TGTGCCAGCAGTGAACTGACAGGCAGCACCGGGGAGCTGTTTTTT
TRBJ2-7	-	TRBV6-5	TRBD1	CASSVGQGACEQYF	TGTGCCAGCTCTGTGGGCCAGGGGGCGTGCGAGCAGTACTTC
TRBJ2-1	-	TRBV15	TRBD2	CATSTSGNVGNEQFF	TGTGCCACCAGCACTAGCGGGAATGTGGGCAATGAGCAGTTCTTC
TRBJ1-5	once	TRBV6-5	TRBD1	CASSRTGAYQPQHF	TGTGCCAGCAGCAGGACAGGGGCGTATCAGCCCCAGCATTTT
TRBJ1-1	-	TRBV6-5	-	CASSYNRVTEAFF	TGTGCCAGCAGTTACAACAGGGTCACTGAAGCTTTCTTT
TRBJ1-2	-	TRBV5-1	TRBD1	CASSFTGANYGYTF	TGCGCCAGCAGCTTTACAGGGGCCAACTATGGCTACACCTTC
TRBJ2-7	-	TRBV2	TRBD2	CASGGDYEQYF	TGTGCCAGCGGGGGGGATTACGAGCAGTACTTC
TRBJ1-1	-	TRBV21-1	-	CASSLRTREAFF	TGTGCCAGCAGCTTGCGGACACGCGAAGCTTTCTTT
TRBJ2-7	-	TRBV18	TRBD1	CASSRTGGSYEQYF	TGTGCCAGCTCACGGACAGGGGGCTCCTACGAGCAGTACTTC